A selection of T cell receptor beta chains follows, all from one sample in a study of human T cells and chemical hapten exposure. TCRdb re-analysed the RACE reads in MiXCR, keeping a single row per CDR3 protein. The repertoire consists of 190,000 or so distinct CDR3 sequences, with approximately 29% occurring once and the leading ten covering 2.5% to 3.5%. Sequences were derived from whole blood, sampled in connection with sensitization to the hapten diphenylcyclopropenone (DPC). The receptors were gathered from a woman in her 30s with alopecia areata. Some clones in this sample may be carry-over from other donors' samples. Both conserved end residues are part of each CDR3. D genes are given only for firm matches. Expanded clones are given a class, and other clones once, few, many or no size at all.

CSARDLSENTEAFF,TGCAGTGCTAGAGATCTTAGCGAAAACACTGAAGCTTTCTTT,TRBJ1-1,TRBV20-1,.,.
CASRPGAGGPKETQYF,TGTGCCAGCAGGCCTGGGGCGGGGGGCCCCAAAGAGACCCAGTACTTC,TRBJ2-5,TRBV7-2,TRBD2,.
CASSPGASGGRTEAFF,TGTGCCAGCAGCCCAGGTGCTTCGGGGGGACGGACTGAAGCTTTCTTT,TRBJ1-1,TRBV4-2,.,.
CASSEGTSGDETQYF,TGTGCCAGCAGTGAAGGGACTAGCGGGGATGAGACCCAGTACTTC,TRBJ2-5,TRBV12-3/TRBV12-4,TRBD2,.
CASSSLHGNQYF,TGTGCCAGCAGCTCCCTTCATGGCAATCAGTACTTC,TRBJ2-4,TRBV7-9,.,.
CASSLALAQGDEQFF,TGTGCCAGCAGCTTAGCCCTAGCTCAAGGGGATGAGCAGTTCTTC,TRBJ2-1,TRBV7-9,.,.
CSARLGGNSNQPQHF,TGCAGTGCTAGATTGGGGGGGAATAGCAATCAGCCCCAGCATTTT,TRBJ1-5,TRBV20-1,.,.
CASREEYSPLHF,TGCGCCAGCAGGGAGGAGTATTCACCCCTCCACTTT,TRBJ1-6,TRBV5-1,.,few
CASSLAEIWQENIQYF,TGTGCCAGCAGCTTAGCGGAAATTTGGCAGGAAAACATTCAGTACTTC,TRBJ2-4,TRBV7-2,.,.
CSASLSTSSYEQYF,TGCAGCGCCTCCCTAAGTACAAGCTCCTACGAGCAGTACTTC,TRBJ2-7,TRBV29-1,.,once
CASSQGIRQGGGYTF,TGCGCCAGCAGCCAAGGGATTCGACAGGGAGGTGGCTACACCTTC,TRBJ1-2,TRBV4-3,TRBD1,.
CASSLMARGRAGRDTQYF,TGTGCCAGCAGTCTAATGGCAAGAGGGAGGGCCGGGAGAGATACGCAGTATTTT,TRBJ2-3,TRBV28,TRBD2,.
CAIGGIGSNQPQHF,TGTGCCATCGGAGGGATCGGGAGCAATCAGCCCCAGCATTTT,TRBJ1-5,TRBV10-3,.,few
CASSLDIRGTGELFF,TGTGCCAGCAGCCTCGACATAAGGGGCACCGGGGAGCTGTTTTTT,TRBJ2-2,TRBV11-1,.,few
CASSSWGDSTDTQYF,TGTGCCAGCTCCTCTTGGGGGGACTCCACAGATACGCAGTATTTT,TRBJ2-3,TRBV6-5,.,.
CASSDSGGPNQPQHF,TGTGCCAGCAGTGATAGTGGGGGGCCCAATCAGCCCCAGCATTTT,TRBJ1-5,TRBV2,.,few
CASSVVKGWGQPQHF,TGTGCCAGCAGTGTGGTGAAAGGGTGGGGTCAGCCCCAGCATTTT,TRBJ1-5,TRBV2,.,.
CASSYTGRHQPQHF,TGTGCCAGCAGCTATACGGGCCGGCATCAGCCCCAGCATTTT,TRBJ1-5,TRBV5-6,.,.
CASSSIQGRGTDTQYF,TGTGCCAGCAGCTCAATTCAGGGTCGGGGCACAGATACGCAGTATTTT,TRBJ2-3,TRBV7-9,.,.
CVSSLDQGDTEAFF,TGTGTCAGCAGCTTAGACCAGGGGGACACTGAAGCTTTCTTT,TRBJ1-1,TRBV7-9,TRBD1,.
CASSQQGWGHEQYF,TGTGCCAGCAGCCAACAGGGTTGGGGCCACGAGCAGTACTTC,TRBJ2-7,TRBV11-1,.,.
CASSLDGNNYGYTF,TGCGCCAGCAGCTTGGACGGGAATAACTATGGCTACACCTTC,TRBJ1-2,TRBV5-1,.,once
CASSLGGDTGELFF,TGTGCCAGCAGCTTAGGAGGGGACACCGGGGAGCTGTTTTTT,TRBJ2-2,TRBV7-9,.,.
CASSLALGQDQETQYF,TGTGCCAGCAGCTTAGCGTTAGGACAGGACCAAGAGACCCAGTACTTC,TRBJ2-5,TRBV11-1,TRBD1,few
CASSRSSGRGETQYF,TGTGCCAGCAGCCGATCTAGCGGGCGGGGTGAGACCCAGTACTTC,TRBJ2-5,TRBV3-1,TRBD2,few
CASSPQKSNEQFF,TGTGCCAGCTCACCCCAGAAGAGCAATGAGCAGTTCTTC,TRBJ2-1,TRBV18,.,few
CASSDWNYGYTF,TGTGCCAGCAGTGACTGGAACTATGGCTACACCTTC,TRBJ1-2,TRBV7-9,.,.
CASSHDSSYNEQFF,TGCGCCAGCAGCCACGATTCCTCCTACAATGAGCAGTTCTTC,TRBJ2-1,TRBV4-1,.,.
CAGSSGASDTQYF,TGTGCCGGGTCTAGCGGGGCCTCAGATACGCAGTATTTT,TRBJ2-3,TRBV2,TRBD2,.
CSARSPGQVFF,TGCAGCGCTAGGAGTCCGGGGCAGGTGTTTTTT,TRBJ1-4,TRBV29-1,.,.